This TCR beta chain originates from a study of blood T cell repertoires in COVID-19. Concerning this clone itself: A read error may account for a junction end that differs from germline.

In germline, CDR1 is SQVTM, CDR2 ANQGSEA. This CDR3 has 14 amino acids. Clones were sequenced by immunoSEQ multiplex PCR, and TCRdb holds only the in-frame ones, with some missing. The sample lists roughly 220,000 clones, 85% to 90% occurring once. The material sequenced was PBMCs or T cells enriched from blood (not recorded which). This sequence originates from a woman aged 45-60 years with acute COVID-19. The chain has TRBV29-1 and TRBJ1-1; D may be TRBD1 (5 bases). CDR3 region: CSVGDFTRGTEAFF. Here the CDR3 DNA reads TGCAGCGTGGGGGACTTTACTAGAGGCACTGAAGCTTTTTTT.